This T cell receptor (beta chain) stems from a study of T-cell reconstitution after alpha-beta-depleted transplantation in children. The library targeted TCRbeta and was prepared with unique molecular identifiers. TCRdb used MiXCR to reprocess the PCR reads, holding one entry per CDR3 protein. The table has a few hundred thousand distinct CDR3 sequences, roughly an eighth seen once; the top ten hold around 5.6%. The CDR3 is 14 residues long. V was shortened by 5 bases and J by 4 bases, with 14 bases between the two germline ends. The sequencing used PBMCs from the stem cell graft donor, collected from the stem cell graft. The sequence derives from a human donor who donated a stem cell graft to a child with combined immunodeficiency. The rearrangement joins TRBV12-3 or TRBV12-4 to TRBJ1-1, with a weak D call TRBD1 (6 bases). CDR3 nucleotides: TGTGCCAGCAGTCCCCTTGGGGGCCGCACTGAAGCTTTCTTT. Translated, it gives CASSPLGGRTEAFF.